Sequencing of this TCR beta chain was carried out in a study of blood T cell repertoires in COVID-19. In the study overall: Both acute and convalescent COVID-19 samples were obtained from the United States, Italy and Spain. Sources were T cells, B-cell-depleted T cells, or PBMCs; the material itself was cDNA or gDNA.

The authors' processing: The assay estimated nucleated cells by amplifying reference gene primers. The table came from immunoSEQ multiplex PCR; TCRdb's copy has only in-frame clones and leaves some out. The V and J calls and clone size come from that table; D and trimming were worked out from the DNA. The table shows about 160,000 clones, with around nine tenths occurring only once. Germline CDR1 is SGHRS and CDR2 is YFSETQ. Trimming cost V 0 bases and J 8 bases, with 14 bases left between them. The CDR3 length is 14 residues. The chain links TRBV5-1 to TRBJ1-1, with D uncertain. This clonotype was sampled from a man aged 55 to 69 with active or convalescent COVID-19. Sequenced input: peripheral blood. The CDR3, as DNA: TGCGCCAGCAGCTTGGGGAGTCCACCTACCGAAGCTTTCTTT. This codes for CASSLGSPPTEAFF.